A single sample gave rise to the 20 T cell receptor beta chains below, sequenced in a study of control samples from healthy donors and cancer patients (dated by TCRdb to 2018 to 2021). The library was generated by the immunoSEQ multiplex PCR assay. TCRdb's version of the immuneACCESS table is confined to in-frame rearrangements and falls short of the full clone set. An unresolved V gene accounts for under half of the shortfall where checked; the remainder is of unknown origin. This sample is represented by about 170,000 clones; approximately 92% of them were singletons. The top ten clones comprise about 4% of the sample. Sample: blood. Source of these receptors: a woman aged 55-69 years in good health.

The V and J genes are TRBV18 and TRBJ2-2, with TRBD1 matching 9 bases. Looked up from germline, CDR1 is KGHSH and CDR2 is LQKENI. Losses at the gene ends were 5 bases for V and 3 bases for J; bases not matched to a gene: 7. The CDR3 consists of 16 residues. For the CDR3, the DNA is TGTGCCAGCTCAACGGGACAGGGAGCGGACACCGGGGAGCTGTTTTTT. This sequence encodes CASSTGQGADTGELFF.

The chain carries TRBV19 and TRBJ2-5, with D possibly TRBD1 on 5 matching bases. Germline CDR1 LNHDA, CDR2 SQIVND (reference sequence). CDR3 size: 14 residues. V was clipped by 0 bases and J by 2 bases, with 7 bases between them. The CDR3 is CASSIDRVQETQYF. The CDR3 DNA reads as TGTGCCAGTAGTATAGACAGGGTTCAAGAGACCCAGTACTTC.

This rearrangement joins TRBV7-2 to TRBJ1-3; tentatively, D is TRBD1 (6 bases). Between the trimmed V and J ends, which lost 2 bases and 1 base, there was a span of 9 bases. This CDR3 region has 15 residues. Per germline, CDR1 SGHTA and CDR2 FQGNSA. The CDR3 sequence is CASSLKTGSGNTIYF. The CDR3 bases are TGTGCCAGCAGCTTAAAGACAGGATCTGGAAACACCATATATTTT. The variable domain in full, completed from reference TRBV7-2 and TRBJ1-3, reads GAGVSQSPSNKVTEKGKDVELRCDPISGHTALYWYRQSLGQGLEFLIYFQGNSAPDKSGLPSDRFSAERTGGSVSTLTIQRTQQEDSAVYLCASSLKTGSGNTIYFGEGSWLTVV.

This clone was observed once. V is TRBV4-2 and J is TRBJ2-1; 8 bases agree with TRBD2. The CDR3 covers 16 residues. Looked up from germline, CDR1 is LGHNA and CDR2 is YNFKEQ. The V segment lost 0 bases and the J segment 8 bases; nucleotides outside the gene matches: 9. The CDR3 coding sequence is TGTGCCAGCAGCCAAGAAACGGGGGGGCTTTTTTATGAGCAGTTCTTC. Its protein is CASSQETGGLFYEQFF.

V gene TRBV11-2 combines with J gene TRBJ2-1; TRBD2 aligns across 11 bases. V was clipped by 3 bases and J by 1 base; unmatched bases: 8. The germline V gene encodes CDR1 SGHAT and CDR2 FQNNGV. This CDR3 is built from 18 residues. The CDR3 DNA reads TGTGCCAGCAGCTTTTGGGCTAGCGGGGGGAGTTCCTACAATGAGCAGTTCTTC. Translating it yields CASSFWASGGSSYNEQFF.

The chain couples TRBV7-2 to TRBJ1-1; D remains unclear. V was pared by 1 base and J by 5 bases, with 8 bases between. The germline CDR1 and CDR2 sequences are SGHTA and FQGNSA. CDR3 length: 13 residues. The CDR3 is CASSLGIPTEAFF. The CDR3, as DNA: TGTGCCAGCAGCTTAGGCATCCCAACTGAAGCTTTCTTT.

The CDR3 nucleotides read TGTGCCAGCAGTGAAATCCGAGGGAGGAGAAACACCATATATTTT. This gives the protein CASSEIRGRRNTIYF. V is TRBV25-1 and J is TRBJ1-3, with unresolved D. The CDR3 length is 15 residues. Germline lookup yields CDR1 MGHDK and CDR2 SYGVNS. V was shortened by 2 bases and J by 5 bases, with 13 bases between the two germline ends.

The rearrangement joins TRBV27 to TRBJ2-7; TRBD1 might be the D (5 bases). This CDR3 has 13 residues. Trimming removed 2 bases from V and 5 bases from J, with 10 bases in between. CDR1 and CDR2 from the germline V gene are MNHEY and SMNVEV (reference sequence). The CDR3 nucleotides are TGTGCCAGCAGTTTAGTCAGGGCCCACGAGCAGTACTTC. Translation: CASSLVRAHEQYF.

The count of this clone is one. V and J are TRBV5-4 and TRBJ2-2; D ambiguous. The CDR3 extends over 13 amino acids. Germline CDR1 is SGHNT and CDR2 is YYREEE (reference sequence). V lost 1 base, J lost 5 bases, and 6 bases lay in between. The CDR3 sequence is CASSLSSTGELFF. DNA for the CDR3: TGTGCCAGCAGCTTGTCGAGTACCGGGGAGCTGTTTTTT.

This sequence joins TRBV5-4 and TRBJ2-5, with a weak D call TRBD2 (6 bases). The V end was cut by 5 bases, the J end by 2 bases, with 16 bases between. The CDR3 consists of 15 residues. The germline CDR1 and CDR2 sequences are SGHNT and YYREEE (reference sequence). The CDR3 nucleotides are TGTGCCAGCAGGGGGCCCCGAGGGAGGCAAGAGACCCAGTACTTC. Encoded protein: CASRGPRGRQETQYF.

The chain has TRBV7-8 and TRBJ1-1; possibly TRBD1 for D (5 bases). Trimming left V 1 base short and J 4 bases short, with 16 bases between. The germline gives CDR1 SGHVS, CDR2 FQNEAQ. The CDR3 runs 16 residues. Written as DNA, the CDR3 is TGTGCCAGCAGCTTAGGGTGGGGCAGGGTGGCCACTGAAGCTTTCTTT. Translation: CASSLGWGRVATEAFF. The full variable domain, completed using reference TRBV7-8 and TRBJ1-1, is GAGVSQSPRYKVAKRGQDVALRCDPISGHVSLFWYQQALGQGPEFLTYFQNEAQLDKSGLPSDRFFAERPEGSVSTLKIQRTQQEDSAVYLCASSLGWGRVATEAFFGQGTRLTVV.

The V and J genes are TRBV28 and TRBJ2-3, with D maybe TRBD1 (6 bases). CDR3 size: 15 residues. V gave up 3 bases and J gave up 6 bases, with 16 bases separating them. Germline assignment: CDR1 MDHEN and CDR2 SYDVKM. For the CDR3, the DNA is TGTGCCAGCAGTTTTCCAACCACAGGGTCTGATACGCAGTATTTT. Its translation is CASSFPTTGSDTQYF.

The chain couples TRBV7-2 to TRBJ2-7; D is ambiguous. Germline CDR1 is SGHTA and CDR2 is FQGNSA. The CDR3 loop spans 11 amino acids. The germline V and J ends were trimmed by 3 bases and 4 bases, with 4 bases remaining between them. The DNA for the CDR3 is TGTGCCAGCAGCTTTTATTACGAGCAGTACTTC. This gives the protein CASSFYYEQYF.

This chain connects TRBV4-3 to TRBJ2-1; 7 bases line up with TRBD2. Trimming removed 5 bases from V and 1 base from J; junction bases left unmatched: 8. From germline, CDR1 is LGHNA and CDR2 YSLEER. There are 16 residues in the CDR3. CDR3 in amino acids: CASSSLAGTSYNEQFF. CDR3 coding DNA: TGCGCCAGCAGCTCCTTAGCGGGTACTTCCTACAATGAGCAGTTCTTC.

CDR3 DNA sequence: TGTGCCAGCTCACCAATTGGTGGGAATAATCAGCCCCAGCATTTT. This sequence encodes CASSPIGGNNQPQHF. V and J are TRBV18 and TRBJ1-5; D remains unclear. This CDR3 spans 15 amino acids. Germline V lookup: CDR1 KGHSH, CDR2 LQKENI. V lost 2 bases, J lost 4 bases, and 12 bases lay in between.

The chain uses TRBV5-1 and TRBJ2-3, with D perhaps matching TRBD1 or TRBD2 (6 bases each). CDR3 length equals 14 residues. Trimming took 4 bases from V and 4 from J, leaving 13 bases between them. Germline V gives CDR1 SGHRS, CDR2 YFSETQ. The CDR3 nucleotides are TGCGCCAGCAGCCCGGGGGCCAACGCAGATACGCAGTATTTT. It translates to CASSPGANADTQYF. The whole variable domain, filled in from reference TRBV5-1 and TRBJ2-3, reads KAGVTQTPRYLIKTRGQQVTLSCSPISGHRSVSWYQQTPGQGLQFLFEYFSETQRNKGNFPGRFSGRQFSNSRSEMNVSTLELGDSALYLCASSPGANADTQYFGPGTRLTVL.

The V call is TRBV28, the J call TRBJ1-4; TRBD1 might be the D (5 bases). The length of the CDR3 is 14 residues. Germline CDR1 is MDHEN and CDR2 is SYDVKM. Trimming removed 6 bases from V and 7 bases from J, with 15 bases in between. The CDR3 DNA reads TGTGCCAGCAGCCTAGCGACAGTCTTTGAAAAACTGTTTTTT. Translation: CASSLATVFEKLFF.

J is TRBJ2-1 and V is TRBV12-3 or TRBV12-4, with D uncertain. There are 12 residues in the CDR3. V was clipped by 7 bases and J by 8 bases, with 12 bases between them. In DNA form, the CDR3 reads TGTGCCAGCAACCATGAGATCGATGAGCAGTTCTTC. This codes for CASNHEIDEQFF.

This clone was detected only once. The CDR3 coding sequence is TGTGCCACCACCGGGACTCGGAATTCACCCCTCCACTTT. Encoded protein: CATTGTRNSPLHF. The chain links TRBV19 to TRBJ1-6; weak D call: TRBD1 (5 bases). This CDR3 has 13 residues. Trimming took 10 bases from V and 7 from J, leaving 14 bases between them. CDR1 is LNHDA and CDR2 is SQIVND in the germline V gene (reference sequence).

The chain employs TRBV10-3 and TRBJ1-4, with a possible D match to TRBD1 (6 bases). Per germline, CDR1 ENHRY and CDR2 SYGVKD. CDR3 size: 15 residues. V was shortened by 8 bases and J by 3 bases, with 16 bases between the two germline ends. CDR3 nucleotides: TGTGCCATCGGAAATACAGGGAAGTCTAATGAAAAACTGTTTTTT. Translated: CAIGNTGKSNEKLFF.